The entry below describes one T cell receptor beta chain. Its antigen is undetermined. The sample is drawn from a study of T cell responses to AZD1222 COVID-19 vaccine. Study-wide results and caveats: Donors were chiefly white British, with a greater number of females, and clonal diversity was perhaps underestimated. Seropositive at baseline were only a handful of AZD1222 recipients. A rise in Spike-specific TCR breadth and depth followed two AZD1222 doses.

V was trimmed by 2 bases and J by 5 bases, leaving 9 bases between them. Germline V lookup: CDR1 LGHDT, CDR2 YNNKEL (reference sequence). The CDR3 has 14 amino acids. The table came from immunoSEQ multiplex PCR; TCRdb's copy has only in-frame clones and leaves some out. This sample has fewer than 110,000 clones; about 90% occur once, and the top ten carry approximately 17%. Sequenced material: peripheral blood, taken on day 0 of AZD1222 vaccination. The TCR sequence derives from an adult in good health. The chain has TRBV3-1 (or the pseudogene TRBV3-2) and TRBJ2-2; D gene uncertain. The CDR3 sequence is CASSQSVVTGELFF. CDR3 nucleotides: TGTGCCAGCAGCCAATCCGTAGTAACCGGGGAGCTGTTTTTT.